The 10 T cell receptor beta chains in this list originate from one sample, sequenced in a study of blood T cell repertoires in COVID-19. Some clones are missing from TCRdb's copy, which holds only in-frame ones; the method was immunoSEQ multiplex PCR. The sample gives approximately 290,000 clones, around 81% of which show up once; about 15% is in the top ten. The sequenced material came from peripheral blood. The origin of the receptors is a person between 65 and 80 years old with COVID-19, enrolled during active disease.

The chain recombines TRBV15 with TRBJ1-4; no firm D call. From germline, CDR1 is LNHNV and CDR2 YYDKDF (reference sequence). The CDR3 is 16 amino acids. V gave up 0 bases and J gave up 2 bases, with 10 bases separating them. The CDR3 DNA sequence: TGTGCCACCAGCAGAGAACGGGTCGCTACTAATGAAAAACTGTTTTTT. Residues: CATSRERVATNEKLFF.

The genes are TRBV4-1 and TRBJ1-5, with D maybe TRBD1 (5 bases). V dropped 0 bases and J dropped 5 bases, with 17 bases sitting between them. The CDR3 runs to 17 residues. Germline V gene data show CDR1 as MGHRA and CDR2 as YSYEKL. The CDR3 nucleotides read TGCGCCAGCAGCCAAGATAGCGGCCAGGGCTATCATCAGCCCCAGCATTTT. It translates to CASSQDSGQGYHQPQHF.

This chain joins TRBV7-6 and TRBJ2-7, with TRBD2 identical over 9 bases. Germline lookup yields CDR1 SGHVS and CDR2 FNYEAQ. The V segment lost 0 bases and the J segment 8 bases; nucleotides outside the gene matches: 11. The CDR3 has 16 amino acids. The CDR3 sequence is CASSLAAGGGADKQYF. Here the CDR3 DNA reads TGTGCCAGCAGCTTAGCCGCTGGCGGGGGGGCCGACAAGCAGTACTTC.

The genes are TRBV19 and TRBJ2-7; no clear D gene. Looked up from germline, CDR1 is LNHDA and CDR2 is SQIVND (reference sequence). This CDR3 has 17 amino acids. Between the trimmed V and J ends, which lost 0 bases and 2 bases, there was a span of 17 bases. This CDR3 reads CASSIDRSDSYPYEQYF. In nucleotides, the CDR3 is TGTGCCAGTAGTATAGATCGTTCAGATTCTTATCCCTACGAGCAGTACTTC. The whole variable domain, remainder taken from reference TRBV19 and TRBJ2-7, is DGGITQSPKYLFRKEGQNVTLSCEQNLNHDAMYWYRQDPGQGLRLIYYSQIVNDFQKGDIAEGYSVSREKKESFPLTVTSAQKNPTAFYLCASSIDRSDSYPYEQYFGPGTRLTVT.

A note on this clone: A junction boundary mismatches the germline segment, possibly from a read error. J is TRBJ1-1 and V is TRBV19; a weak D match, TRBD1 (6 bases). CDR3 length: 12 residues. CDR1 is LNHDA, CDR2 SQIVND, per germline (reference sequence). CDR3 DNA: TGTGCCAGTAGTATAGTAGGGGGGGAAGGAATCTTT. Translation gives CASSIVGGEGIF.

The rearrangement uses TRBV11-2 and TRBJ2-2, with 7 nucleotides matching TRBD2. The germline V gene has CDR1 SGHAT and CDR2 FQNNGV. The trim removed 4 bases at V and 4 bases at J, leaving 6 bases unmatched. The CDR3 is 15 amino acids. CDR3 residues: CASSSSGTTTGELFF. The CDR3 nucleotides read TGTGCCAGCAGCTCGTCCGGGACTACCACCGGGGAGCTGTTTTTT. Filled out from reference TRBV11-2 and TRBJ2-2, the complete variable domain reads EAGVAQSPRYKIIEKRQSVAFWCNPISGHATLYWYQQILGQGPKLLIQFQNNGVVDDSQLPKDRFSAERLKGVDSTLKIQPAKLEDSAVYLCASSSSGTTTGELFFGEGSRLTVL.

This chain joins TRBV18 and TRBJ2-2; perhaps TRBD1 as D (5 bases). CDR3 size: 16 residues. V lost 1 base and J lost 5, with 14 bases in between. Per the germline V gene, CDR1 is KGHSH and CDR2 is LQKENI. The CDR3 spells CASSPLGAVGTGELFF. CDR3 sequence (DNA): TGTGCCAGCTCACCACTTGGGGCGGTCGGGACCGGGGAGCTGTTTTTT. Filled out from reference TRBV18 and TRBJ2-2, the complete variable domain reads NAGVMQNPRHLVRRRGQEARLRCSPMKGHSHVYWYRQLPEEGLKFMVYLQKENIIDESGMPKERFSAEFPKEGPSILRIQQVVRGDSAAYFCASSPLGAVGTGELFFGEGSRLTVL.

V and J are TRBV19 and TRBJ1-2; 7 nucleotides match TRBD1. V trimming: 1 base; J trimming: 7 bases; junction bases outside the gene matches: 3. Germline CDR1 reads LNHDA; CDR2 reads SQIVND (reference sequence). The CDR3 consists of 13 residues. CDR3 residues: CASSIVDRIGYTF. Written as DNA, the CDR3 is TGTGCCAGTAGTATAGTGGACAGGATTGGCTACACCTTC.

This CDR3 is CASSTPIESQQFF. CDR3 nucleotide sequence: TGTGCCAGCAGTACTCCTATAGAGTCTCAGCAGTTCTTC. The chain combines TRBV12-3 or TRBV12-4 with TRBJ2-1, with D uncertain. V lost 5 bases to trimming and J lost 11 bases, with 16 bases between them. The CDR3 runs 13 residues.

The rearrangement links TRBV9 to TRBJ2-7, with 10 bases that match TRBD2. The germline V gene encodes CDR1 SGDLS and CDR2 YYNGEE. V was clipped by 0 bases and J by 6 bases; unmatched bases: 6. The CDR3 is made up of 15 amino acids. CDR3 DNA sequence: TGTGCCAGCAGCGTAGGTGGTAGCGGGGGGACCGAGCAGTACTTC. Its protein product is CASSVGGSGGTEQYF.